This T cell receptor beta chain was sequenced during a study of blood T cells in healthy people across ages. J lost 5 bases, V lost 6 bases, and 5 bases had no gene match. Germline lookup yields CDR1 ENHRY and CDR2 SYGVKD. This CDR3 comprises 13 residues. Sample-barcoded 5' priming and a J-beta primer mix drove a second PCR of about 6 to 12 cycles. TCRdb reanalysed the 5' RACE reads using MiXCR and keeps one entry per CDR3 protein. The sample yields about 730,000 distinct CDR3 sequences, roughly two fifths seen once. The J gene is TRBJ2-7, the V gene TRBV10-3; 9 bases are shared with TRBD1. The clonotype originates from a woman aged 55-70 years in good health. The material sequenced was blood. In DNA form, the CDR3 reads TGTGCCATCAGAGGGACAGGGAGAAACGAGCAGTACTTC. Its translation: CAIRGTGRNEQYF.